The 21 T cell receptor beta chains below all came from one sample that was sequenced in a study of beta chain features in type 1 diabetes. The isolated RNA, all of it, was reverse transcribed, so expressed TCRB transcripts were what got sequenced. Data came from immunoSEQ multiplex PCR; TCRdb stores just in-frame clones and leaves some out. The table has 150,000 or so clones, 11% seen once. Sequencing was carried out using central memory CD4+ T cells from blood. The receptors here all came from a man between 18 and 29 years old in good health.

This clone appeared many times. The chain couples TRBV7-6 to TRBJ2-5, with D unclear. CDR1 SGHVS and CDR2 FNYEAQ come from the germline V gene. Trimming left V 11 bases short and J 7 bases short, with 14 bases between. The CDR3 spans 11 residues. CDR3 sequence: CAPRAPGTQYF. The CDR3 DNA sequence: TGTGCCCCCCGGGCCCCAGGGACCCAGTACTTC.

This clone was detected many times. The CDR3 bases are TGTGCTAGTGGTTTTAGGAACACCGGGGAGCTGTTTTTT. It encodes CASGFRNTGELFF. The rearrangement uses TRBV12-5 and TRBJ2-2; D is unclear. The length of the CDR3 is 13 residues. The V and J ends lost 3 bases and 1 base respectively, with 3 bases between them. Germline values: CDR1 LGHNT, CDR2 FRNRAP.

This clone came up a few times. CDR3 loop: CASSATGAVGEGLFF. The CDR3 DNA reads as TGTGCCAGCAGCGCAACAGGGGCTGTCGGTGAGGGACTGTTTTTT. The chain joins TRBV7-9 to TRBJ1-4, with TRBD1 matching over 7 bases. The CDR3 runs 15 residues. Per the germline V gene, CDR1 is SEHNR and CDR2 is FQNEAQ (reference sequence). Germline trimming cut 5 bases from V and 13 bases from J; bases unmatched to any gene: 16.

V gene TRBV15 combines with J gene TRBJ1-1, with a weak D call TRBD1 (6 bases). Germline lookup yields CDR1 LNHNV and CDR2 YYDKDF (reference sequence). With 5 bases removed from V and 10 bases from J, the gap between germline ends came to 20 bases. CDR3 size: 14 residues. CDR3 in DNA: TGTGCCACCAGCCAGCGGGGGGCCTTGGGAGTAGCTTTCTTT. It specifies CATSQRGALGVAFF.

The genes are TRBV10-2 and TRBJ2-1; 9 positions agree with TRBD2. The CDR3 is 14 residues long. In germline, CDR1 is WSHSY, CDR2 SAAADI. V lost 5 bases, J lost 7 bases, and 6 bases stayed unmatched. The CDR3 coding sequence is TGCGCCAGCAGTCTCCGCGGGAGGGGGAATGAGCAGTTCTTC. Translated: CASSLRGRGNEQFF.

The gene calls are TRBV7-3 and TRBJ1-6; the match to TRBD1 covers 7 bases. With V trimmed by 5 bases and J by 5 bases, 3 bases remained unmatched. Germline CDR1 is SGHTA and CDR2 is FQGTGA. This CDR3 has 14 amino acids. The CDR3 here is CASSRDSHNSPLHF. The CDR3 DNA reads as TGTGCCAGCAGCCGGGACAGCCATAATTCACCCCTCCACTTT.

This chain uses TRBV13 with TRBJ1-1, with 12 bases identical to TRBD1. V trimming: 5 bases; J trimming: 11 bases; junction bases outside the gene matches: 15. The CDR3 totals 16 residues. Germline CDR1 reads PRHDT; CDR2 reads FYEKMQ (reference sequence). The CDR3: CASSRGTGTGGRWAFF. DNA for the CDR3: TGTGCCAGCAGCCGTGGGACGGGGACAGGGGGCAGATGGGCTTTCTTT.

V usage is TRBV7-2 and J usage is TRBJ2-1; the D gene could be TRBD1 or TRBD2 (5 bases each). Germline loops: CDR1 SGHTA, CDR2 FQGNSA. V was pared by 3 bases and J by 2 bases, with 11 bases between. The CDR3 sequence is 15 residues long. CDR3 nucleotide sequence: TGTGCCAGCAGCTTGGCGAGGGGAGCCTACAATGAGCAGTTCTTC. Residues: CASSLARGAYNEQFF.

On this clone itself: A single base separates this from a much larger clone, so it may be a read error. This chain links TRBV11-1 with TRBJ1-1; D is undetermined. The CDR3 runs 13 residues. Germline values: CDR1 SGHAT, CDR2 FQDESV (reference sequence). The V end lost 2 bases, the J end lost 1 base, and 5 bases lay between the germline ends. The CDR3 nucleotides are TGTGCCAGCAGCTTACAGGAGAACACTGAAGCTTTCTTT. Translating gives CASSLQENTEAFF.

The chain recombines TRBV5-8 with TRBJ2-1; 9 nucleotides align to TRBD2. CDR3 length: 15 amino acids. The junction had 7 bases not matched to a gene; V was cut back by 2 bases and J by 7 bases. The germline CDR1 and CDR2 sequences are SGHTS and YDEGEE. CDR3: CASSFGTSPLNEQFF. The CDR3, as DNA: TGTGCCAGCAGCTTTGGGACTAGCCCCCTGAATGAGCAGTTCTTC.

This clone was seen only a few times. This sequence joins TRBV4-2 and TRBJ2-2; TRBD2 matches 7 bases. Trimming took 0 bases from V and 2 from J; bases not matched to a gene: 6. The V gene's germline CDR1 is LGHNA and CDR2 YNFKEQ. The CDR3 sequence is 17 residues long. The CDR3 region is CASSQERLALNTGELFF. The DNA of the CDR3 is TGTGCCAGCAGCCAAGAACGACTAGCCCTTAACACCGGGGAGCTGTTTTTT.

The genes are TRBV29-1 and TRBJ1-5; the D gene is possibly TRBD1 (5 bases). V was trimmed by 4 bases and J by 0 bases, leaving 19 bases between them. This CDR3 contains 17 residues. Germline CDR1 reads SQVTM; CDR2 reads ANQGSEA. In DNA, the CDR3 is TGCAGCGTTGGCTGGGGCCAGTCGAAACATAGCAATCAGCCCCAGCATTTT. Its protein product is CSVGWGQSKHSNQPQHF.

The chain joins TRBV9 to TRBJ2-1; 8 nucleotides agree with TRBD1. CDR3 length equals 15 residues. The V gene's germline CDR1 is SGDLS and CDR2 YYNGEE. V trimming: 5 bases; J trimming: 1 base; junction bases outside the gene matches: 5. CDR3 sequence (DNA): TGTGCCAGCAGTCCACAGGGGGTATCCTACAATGAGCAGTTCTTC. This sequence encodes CASSPQGVSYNEQFF.

The chain employs TRBV14 and TRBJ1-1; no clear D. Germline values: CDR1 SGHDN, CDR2 FVKESK. The CDR3 is 14 amino acids. V was pared by 0 bases and J by 2 bases, with 7 bases between. The CDR3 bases are TGTGCCAGCAGCCAAGACCGGACTAACACTGAAGCTTTCTTT. Amino acids: CASSQDRTNTEAFF.

There are a few counts of this clone. This sequence joins TRBV9 and TRBJ2-1; 8 nucleotides line up with TRBD1. After removal of 4 bases from V and 4 bases from J, the junction contained 10 bases not matched to a gene. The length of the CDR3 is 16 residues. CDR1 is SGDLS, CDR2 YYNGEE, per germline. The CDR3 DNA reads as TGTGCCAGCAGCCAACGCGGACAGGGCTCTTACAATGAGCAGTTCTTC. This encodes CASSQRGQGSYNEQFF.

This clone has more than one count but fewer than ten. The chain links TRBV15 to TRBJ2-5, with D perhaps being TRBD1 or TRBD2 (5 bases each). Between the trimmed V and J ends, which lost 1 base and 5 bases, there was a span of 8 bases. This CDR3 spans 13 amino acids. The germline gives CDR1 LNHNV, CDR2 YYDKDF (reference sequence). CDR3 sequence reads: CATSRGDAETQYF. The CDR3 nucleotides are TGTGCCACCAGCAGAGGGGACGCGGAGACCCAGTACTTC.

This clone came up a few times. The sample has other DNA sequences that encode this CDR3 too. The chain is built from TRBV9 and TRBJ2-7, with 9 nucleotides matching TRBD1. The CDR3 extends over 16 amino acids. Germline CDR1 and CDR2: SGDLS and YYNGEE. V shed 0 bases and J 5 bases; nucleotides not matched to a gene: 9. As DNA, the CDR3 is TGTGCCAGCAGCGTAGCGCCCACAGGGGGCTTGGACGAGCAGTACTTC. Its protein is CASSVAPTGGLDEQYF. Combining the CDR3 with reference TRBV9 and TRBJ2-7 gives the whole variable domain DSGVTQTPKHLITATGQRVTLRCSPRSGDLSVYWYQQSLDQGLQFLIQYYNGEERAKGNILERFSAQQFPDLHSELNLSSLELGDSALYFCASSVAPTGGLDEQYFGPGTRLTVT.

This chain uses TRBV27 with TRBJ2-3, with a tentative D call TRBD2 (5 bases). The germline V gene encodes CDR1 MNHEY and CDR2 SMNVEV (reference sequence). Trimming shortened V by 2 bases and J by 2 bases, and 11 bases separated the two germline ends. The CDR3 totals 15 residues. CDR3 sequence reads: CASSLGSSFTDTQYF. The CDR3 coding sequence is TGTGCCAGCAGTTTAGGGAGTTCTTTCACAGATACGCAGTATTTT.

A word on this clone: At one of its ends the junction is not consistent with the germline gene, which may arise from a read error. The rearrangement links TRBV27 to TRBJ2-7; D perhaps matches TRBD1 (6 bases). From germline, CDR1 is MNHEY and CDR2 SMNVEV (reference sequence). The CDR3 sequence is 14 residues long. CDR3: CATSRQGKGYEQYF. DNA for the CDR3: TGTGCCACCAGTCGTCAGGGGAAGGGCTACGAGCAGTACTTC.

This clone has more than one count but fewer than ten. The chain links TRBV4-3 to TRBJ2-4; 7 bases match TRBD1. V lost 0 bases to trimming and J lost 8 bases; unmatched junction nucleotides: 4. This CDR3 is built from 14 residues. Looked up from germline, CDR1 is LGHNA and CDR2 is YSLEER. The CDR3 protein is CASSQDPGGDIQYF. CDR3 nucleotide sequence: TGCGCCAGCAGCCAAGATCCAGGGGGAGACATTCAGTACTTC.

This clone was counted ten times or more. This rearrangement joins TRBV5-1 to TRBJ2-7; D remains ambiguous. The V end lost 3 bases, the J end lost 1 base, and 8 bases lay between the germline ends. Germline-derived CDR1 and CDR2 are SGHRS and YFSETQ. The CDR3 is 13 residues long. CDR3 nucleotides: TGCGCCAGCAGCTCCGTCGCGTCCTACGAGCAGTACTTC. Its protein product is CASSSVASYEQYF.